This T cell receptor beta chain was retrieved from a study of T cells after yellow fever vaccination. General study results and limits: Weaker overall was a secondary response that nonetheless peaked faster, on day 5 versus 15.

This clonotype was found many times. No antigen is known for it. This CDR3 is 14 amino acids long. J was trimmed by 0 bases and V by 5 bases; bases with no gene match: 3. Germline V CDR1 and CDR2: SEHNR, FQNEAQ (reference sequence). It was through 5'RACE template switching that TCR cDNA was made, with a universal primer site and UMIs added. MiXCR, applied by TCRdb to the 5' RACE reads, yields one record per CDR3 protein. The table shows some 220,000 distinct CDR3 sequences, with more than 3% occurring only once. The specimen comprised CD4+ T cells sorted from PBMCs, sampled 10 days after the yellow fever booster vaccination. The rearrangement links TRBV7-9 to TRBJ1-1, with 7 positions matching TRBD1. The source is a man between 18 and 29 years old who received the YFV17D yellow fever vaccine. The CDR3: CASSPTGLNTEAFF. The CDR3 DNA reads TGTGCCAGCAGCCCGACAGGGTTGAACACTGAAGCTTTCTTT.